This TCR beta chain was recovered during a study of CD8+CD57+ T cells in acquired aplastic anemia. Whole-study context: On average, sorted CD4+ and CD8+ cells gave around 3 ug of DNA.

The CDR3 has 13 amino acids. Per germline, CDR1 DFQATT and CDR2 SNEGSKA (reference sequence). V lost 5 bases and J lost 0, with 11 bases in between. Researchers used genomic DNA as the template to profile TCR beta VDJ and CDR3. One entry per CDR3 protein, called by TCRdb with MiXCR from the reads. The sample holds some 140,000 distinct CDR3 sequences, just over 50% seen once. Patients who underwent sequencing had shown CD8+CD57+ cell expansion by flow cytometry. The receptor was isolated from a human donor with aplastic anemia. The chain carries TRBV20-1 and TRBJ2-7; D gene unclear. The sample consisted of sorted CD4+, CD8+, or CD8+CD57+ T cells (not recorded which) from PBMCs. The CDR3 is CSAHLRDSYEQYF. The CDR3 coding sequence is TGCAGTGCTCACCTTAGAGACTCCTACGAGCAGTACTTC.